Shown below are 14 T cell receptor beta chains from a single sample sequenced in a study of cytomegalovirus exposure and HLA in healthy donors. Sequenced by immunoSEQ multiplex PCR; TCRdb stores in-frame clones only, minus some. The sample shows 100,000 to 150,000 clones, 88% of them seen only once. Sequences were obtained from PBMCs. These receptors were obtained from a man aged 25-45 years in good health and CMV-seronegative.

This rearrangement joins TRBV27 to TRBJ2-3; a possible D gene is TRBD1 (5 bases). V was cut by 9 bases and J by 5 bases, with 15 bases left in between. The V gene's germline CDR1 is MNHEY and CDR2 SMNVEV (reference sequence). CDR3 size: 13 residues. The CDR3 spells CASLGQVGDTQYF. CDR3 nucleotide sequence: TGTGCCAGTTTGGGGCAGGTGGGAGATACGCAGTATTTT.

This chain links TRBV7-9 with TRBJ1-3, with D tentatively TRBD1 (5 bases). The germline CDR1 and CDR2 sequences are SEHNR and FQNEAQ (reference sequence). The V end lost 3 bases, the J end lost 0 bases, and 15 bases lay between the germline ends. This CDR3 has 17 amino acids. The CDR3 reads CASSLGQISNSGNTIYF. The CDR3 coding sequence is TGTGCCAGCAGCTTGGGGCAGATATCGAACTCTGGAAACACCATATATTTT.

The chain combines TRBV11-3 with TRBJ1-2, with D hard to call. V dropped 0 bases and J dropped 8 bases, with 10 bases sitting between them. The CDR3 spans 13 residues. In germline, CDR1 is SGHNT, CDR2 YENEEA. This chain's CDR3 is CASSLEGGSGYTF. CDR3 nucleotide sequence: TGTGCCAGCAGCTTAGAGGGCGGGAGCGGCTACACCTTC. Complete variable domain (other parts from reference TRBV11-3 and TRBJ1-2): EAGVVQSPRYKIIEKKQPVAFWCNPISGHNTLYWYLQNLGQGPELLIRYENEEAVDDSQLPKDRFSAERLKGVDSTLKIQPAELGDSAVYLCASSLEGGSGYTFGSGTRLTVV.

This chain uses TRBV7-9 with TRBJ1-3; a weak D match, TRBD1 (5 bases). This CDR3 spans 15 amino acids. Trimming cost V 1 base and J 4 bases, with 11 bases left between them. Germline CDR1 reads SEHNR; CDR2 reads FQNEAQ (reference sequence). The CDR3: CASSLGDWTGNTIYF. The DNA for the CDR3 is TGTGCCAGCAGCTTAGGGGATTGGACAGGAAACACCATATATTTT.

The rearrangement links TRBV28 to TRBJ2-7, with TRBD1 matching over 10 bases. J gave up 4 bases and V 5 bases, and 11 bases lay outside the gene matches. The length of the CDR3 is 16 residues. Germline values: CDR1 MDHEN, CDR2 SYDVKM. CDR3 loop: CASSDPGTGALYEQYF. CDR3 DNA sequence: TGTGCCAGCAGTGACCCCGGGACAGGGGCGCTGTACGAGCAGTACTTC.

The chain is built from TRBV28 and TRBJ1-5; tentatively, D is TRBD1 (6 bases). The germline gives CDR1 MDHEN, CDR2 SYDVKM. V was cut by 7 bases and J by 4 bases, with 14 bases left in between. This CDR3 spans 14 amino acids. CDR3 sequence (DNA): TGTGCCAGCATTCTGAGAAGGGGGAATCAGCCCCAGCATTTT. It encodes CASILRRGNQPQHF.

The chain employs TRBV5-1 and TRBJ2-5; D may be TRBD1 (8 bases). CDR3 length: 14 amino acids. Per germline, CDR1 SGHRS and CDR2 YFSETQ. The germline V and J ends were trimmed by 7 bases and 4 bases, with 17 bases remaining between them. CDR3 coding DNA: TGCGCCAGCGGAGGGACAGGCGGGGGAGAGACCCAGTACTTC. Its protein is CASGGTGGGETQYF.

V and J are TRBV18 and TRBJ2-1, with 8 bases identical to TRBD1. This CDR3 contains 14 residues. The trim removed 5 bases at V and 2 bases at J, leaving 2 bases unmatched. The V gene's germline CDR1 is KGHSH and CDR2 LQKENI. The DNA of the CDR3 is TGTGCCAGCTCAGCGACAGGGGCCTACAATGAGCAGTTCTTC. Translating gives CASSATGAYNEQFF.

The chain is built from TRBV21-1 and TRBJ1-1; the table's D call, TRBD1, was not checked against the DNA. TRBV21-1 is described as a pseudogene. The CDR3 is 16 residues long. CDR3 coding DNA: TGTGCCAGCAGCCGACGGACAGCGAGTATCGACACTGAAGCTTTCTTT. It is translated as CASSRRTASIDTEAFF.

The J gene is TRBJ2-3, the V gene TRBV5-1, with 7 bases aligning to TRBD2. The CDR3 covers 14 residues. The V segment lost 3 bases and the J segment 6 bases; nucleotides outside the gene matches: 7. Germline loops: CDR1 SGHRS, CDR2 YFSETQ. The CDR3 sequence is CASSYGLGLDTQYF. CDR3 nucleotides: TGCGCCAGCAGCTACGGACTAGGTCTGGATACGCAGTATTTT.

The J gene is TRBJ1-1, the V gene TRBV19; D is possibly TRBD1 (5 bases). V was cut by 5 bases and J by 0 bases, with 13 bases left in between. CDR1 and CDR2 from the germline V gene are LNHDA and SQIVND (reference sequence). The CDR3 is 15 amino acids. CDR3 bases: TGTGCCAGTAGTCAGACGCGGGGGATGAACACTGAAGCTTTCTTT. Its translation is CASSQTRGMNTEAFF.

This clone appeared a few times. CDR3 region: CASSLRQGETPLHF. As DNA, the CDR3 is TGTGCCAGCAGTTTAAGACAGGGTGAGACACCCCTCCACTTT. This chain joins TRBV27 and TRBJ1-6; 7 nucleotides match TRBD1. V was clipped by 2 bases and J by 11 bases; unmatched bases: 6. From germline, CDR1 is MNHEY and CDR2 SMNVEV (reference sequence). This CDR3 has 14 residues.

V and J are TRBV18 and TRBJ1-2, with TRBD1 as a possible D gene (6 bases). The germline CDR1 and CDR2 sequences are KGHSH and LQKENI. Trimming took off 5 bases at V and 2 bases at J, with 15 bases between the two ends. CDR3 length equals 15 residues. For the CDR3, the DNA is TGTGCCAGCTCATCCGGGACACAAGGCAACTATGGCTACACCTTC. This translates into CASSSGTQGNYGYTF.

This rearrangement joins TRBV7-8 to TRBJ1-1, with 9 bases aligning to TRBD1. Per the germline V gene, CDR1 is SGHVS and CDR2 is FQNEAQ. CDR3 size: 12 residues. V dropped 5 bases and J dropped 8; count of bases not matched to a gene: 3. CDR3 DNA: TGTGCCAGCAGCCATGACAGGGGGGAAGCTTTCTTT. This encodes CASSHDRGEAFF. The variable domain in full, with the rest retrieved from reference TRBV7-8 and TRBJ1-1, is GAGVSQSPRYKVAKRGQDVALRCDPISGHVSLFWYQQALGQGPEFLTYFQNEAQLDKSGLPSDRFFAERPEGSVSTLKIQRTQQEDSAVYLCASSHDRGEAFFGQGTRLTVV.